This T cell receptor (beta chain) was identified in a study of blood T cell repertoires in COVID-19. Germline-derived CDR1 and CDR2 are WSHSY and SAAADI. The ends were cut back, 9 bases at V and 2 bases at J, with 14 bases in the middle. The CDR3 spans 14 residues. In its sample, this clone was seen a few times. TCRdb's table, derived via immunoSEQ multiplex PCR, lists solely in-frame clones and lacks some. The sample gives under 300,000 clones, about four fifths of which show up once; roughly 1.9% is in the top ten. This chain connects TRBV10-2 to TRBJ1-5, with D perhaps matching TRBD1 (6 bases). The sequence came from a man between 25 and 39 years old who had recovered from COVID-19. Material: peripheral blood. The CDR3 DNA is TGCGCCAGTGGGACAAATAGGGGCAATCAGCCCCAGCATTTT. Translation: CASGTNRGNQPQHF.